This T cell receptor beta chain was sequenced for a study of OX40 agonist ivuxolimab in advanced cancers. Describing the broader study: Ivuxolimab, which targeted the costimulatory receptor OX40 (CD134), was an agonistic, fully human IgG2 monoclonal antibody. Prior anti-PD-1, anti-PD-L1 or anti-CTLA-4 therapy was permitted, and checkpoint inhibitors had been received by more than 35% of dose-escalation patients. Intravenous ivuxolimab was administered to patients every 2 weeks at six dose levels: 0.01, 0.1, 0.3, 1.5, 3 and 10 mg/kg. The paper reports the monotherapy dose-escalation portion (N of about 56 patients) of the phase I ivuxolimab trial. Of the approximately 54 patients in dose escalation, some 19 had hepatocellular carcinoma, around 15 had melanoma, 9 had renal cell carcinoma and 9 had head and neck cancer. In the dose-escalation cohort, 82.7% of patients were male, and the mean age was roughly 60 years with a range of about 20 to 90. Peripheral TCRbeta sequencing aimed to test whether ivuxolimab altered TCR sequence diversity and caused clonal T-cell expansion. Three dose-escalation patients achieved partial responses, one with hepatocellular carcinoma and two with cutaneous melanoma. On the study overall, not on this receptor specifically: Low levels of normalized T-cell clonal expansion were also seen in some nonresponding patients. At doses of 0.1 to 3.0 mg/kg, clonal expansion of both CD4+ and CD8+ T cells in blood was seen between baseline and week 6. Antigen specificity was not determined for the clonally expanded peripheral T cells. After ivuxolimab, expanded clones were on average more numerous among CD8+ T cells than among CD4+ T cells. Partial responders in the 0.1-3.0 mg/kg groups had among the lowest normalized peripheral clonal expansion, especially among CD8+ T cells.

Genomic DNA was extracted from sorted cells for sequencing of the TCRbeta CDR3 region. The immunoSEQ Assay was used for sequencing of TCRbeta CDR3 regions. TCRdb re-hosts the immuneACCESS table, in-frame sequences only. Its copies lack some clones; in the studies checked, an unresolved V gene accounts for under half of them, and the cause for the rest is not known. The sample table lists roughly 15,000 clones, 90% to 95% of them with a count of one. Roughly 22% of the sample rests with the top ten. The trial excluded patients who had a history of autoimmune disease or who were on systemic immunosuppression. In every dose cohort, peripheral blood was drawn for TCR sequencing at baseline, cycle 4 day 1, and cycle 7 day 1. The samples were drawn from a first-in-human, open-label, multicenter phase I dose-escalation trial of ivuxolimab. Adults with locally advanced or metastatic head and neck squamous cell, hepatocellular, melanoma or renal cell carcinoma were enrolled in the trial. CD4+ and CD8+ T cells were sorted separately from peripheral blood before TCR sequencing.

Spanning cysteine to phenylalanine, the CDR3 consists of 15 amino acids. Just the 45-base CDR3 DNA is kept, in frame starting at base 1. Looking up the germline V gene (reference sequence) yields CDR1 LNHNV and CDR2 YYDKDF. From V the trimming removes 8 bases and from J it removes 5 bases, while the gene matches leave 9 bases of the junction unaccounted for. Turning to this clone: Its specific antigen is unknown. Base qualities were left out, and no much larger clone turns up one base away.

The rearrangement combines TRBV15 with TRBJ1-5; 10 bases in the junction line up with TRBD1. The receptor was isolated from an adult with an advanced solid tumor such as melanoma, head and neck, liver or kidney cancer. Here the sequenced sample was CD4+ or CD8+ T cells sorted from blood, taken in a trial of the OX40 agonist ivuxolimab. In nucleotide form, the sequence is TGTGCCACCGTCCCGGGACAGGGGTTCGATCAGCCCCAGCATTTT. This yields the protein CATVPGQGFDQPQHF. The reference TRBV15 and TRBJ1-5 proteins fill in what lies around the CDR3, so the full variable domain reads DAMVIQNPRYQVTQFGKPVTLSCSQTLNHNVMYWYQQKSSQAPKLLFHYYDKDFNNEADTPDNFQSRRPNTSFCFLDIRSPGLGDTAMYLCATVPGQGFDQPQHFGDGTRLSIL.